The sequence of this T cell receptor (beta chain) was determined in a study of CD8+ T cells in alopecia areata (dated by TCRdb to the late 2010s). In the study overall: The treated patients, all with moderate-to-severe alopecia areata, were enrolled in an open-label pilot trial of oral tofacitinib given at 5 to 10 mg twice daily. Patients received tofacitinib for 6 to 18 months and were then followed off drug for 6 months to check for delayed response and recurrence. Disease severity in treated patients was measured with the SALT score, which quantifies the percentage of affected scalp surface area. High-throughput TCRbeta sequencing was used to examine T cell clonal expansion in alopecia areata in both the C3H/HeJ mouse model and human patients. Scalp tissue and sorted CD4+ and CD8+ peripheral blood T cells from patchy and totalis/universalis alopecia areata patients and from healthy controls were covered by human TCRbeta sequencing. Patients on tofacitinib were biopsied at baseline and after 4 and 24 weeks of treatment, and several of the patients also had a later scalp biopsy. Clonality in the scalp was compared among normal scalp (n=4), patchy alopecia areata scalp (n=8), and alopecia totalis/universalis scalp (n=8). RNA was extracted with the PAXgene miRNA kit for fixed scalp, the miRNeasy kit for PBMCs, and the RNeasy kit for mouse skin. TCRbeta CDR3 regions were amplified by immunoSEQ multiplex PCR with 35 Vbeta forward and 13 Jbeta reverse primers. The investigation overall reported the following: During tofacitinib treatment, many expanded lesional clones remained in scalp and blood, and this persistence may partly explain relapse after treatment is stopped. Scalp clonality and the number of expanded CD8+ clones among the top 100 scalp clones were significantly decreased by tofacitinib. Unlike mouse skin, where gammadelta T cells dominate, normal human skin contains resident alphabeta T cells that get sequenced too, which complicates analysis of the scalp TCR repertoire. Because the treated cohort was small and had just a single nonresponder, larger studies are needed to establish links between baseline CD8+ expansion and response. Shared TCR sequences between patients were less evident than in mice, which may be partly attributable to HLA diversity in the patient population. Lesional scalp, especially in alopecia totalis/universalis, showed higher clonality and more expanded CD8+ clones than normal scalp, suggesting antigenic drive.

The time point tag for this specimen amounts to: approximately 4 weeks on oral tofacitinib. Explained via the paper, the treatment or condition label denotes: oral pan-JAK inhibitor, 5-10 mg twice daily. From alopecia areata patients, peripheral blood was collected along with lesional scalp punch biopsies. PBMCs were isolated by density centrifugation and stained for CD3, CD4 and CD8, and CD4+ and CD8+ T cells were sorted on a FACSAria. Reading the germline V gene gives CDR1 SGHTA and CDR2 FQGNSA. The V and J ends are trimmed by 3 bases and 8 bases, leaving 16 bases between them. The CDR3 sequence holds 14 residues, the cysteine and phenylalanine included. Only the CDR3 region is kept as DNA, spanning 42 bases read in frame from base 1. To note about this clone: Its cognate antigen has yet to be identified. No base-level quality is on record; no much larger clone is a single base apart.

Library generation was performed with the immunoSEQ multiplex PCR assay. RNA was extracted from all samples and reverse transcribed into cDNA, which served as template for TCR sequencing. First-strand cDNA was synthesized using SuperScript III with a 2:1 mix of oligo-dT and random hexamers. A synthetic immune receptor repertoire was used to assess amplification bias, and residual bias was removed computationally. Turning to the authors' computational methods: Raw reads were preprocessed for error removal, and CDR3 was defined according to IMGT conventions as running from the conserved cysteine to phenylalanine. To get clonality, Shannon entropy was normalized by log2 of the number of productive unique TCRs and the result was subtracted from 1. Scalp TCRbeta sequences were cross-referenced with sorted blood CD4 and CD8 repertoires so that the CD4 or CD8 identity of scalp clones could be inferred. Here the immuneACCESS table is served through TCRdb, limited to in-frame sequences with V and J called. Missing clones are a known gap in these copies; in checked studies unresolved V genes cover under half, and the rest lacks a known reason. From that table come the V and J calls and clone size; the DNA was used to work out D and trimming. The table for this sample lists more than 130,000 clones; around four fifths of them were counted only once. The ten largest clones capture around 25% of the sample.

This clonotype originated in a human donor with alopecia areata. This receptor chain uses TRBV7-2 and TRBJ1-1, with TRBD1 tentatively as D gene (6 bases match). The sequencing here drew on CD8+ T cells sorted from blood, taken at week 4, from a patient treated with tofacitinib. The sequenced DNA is TGTGCCAGCAGCTTGCGGGGGGCGTTTATAGAAGCTTTCTTT. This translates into CASSLRGAFIEAFF.